The text below deals with one TCR beta chain. Profiled with immunoSEQ multiplex PCR; TCRdb holds only in-frame clones, not every one. The sample carries roughly 670,000 clones, around 90% recorded once. This specimen comes from a study of blood T cell repertoires in COVID-19. V lost 4 bases and J lost 8; bases outside the gene matches: 8. The CDR3 runs to 15 residues. The germline V gene has CDR1 LNHDA and CDR2 SQIVND (reference sequence). J is TRBJ1-6 and V is TRBV19, with 7 bases aligning to TRBD1. The sample consisted of peripheral blood. This sequence originates from a woman aged 18-30 years with acute or convalescent COVID-19. CDR3 bases: TGTGCCAGTAGTAGAAGGTCAGGGGGGCATTCACCCCTCCACTTT. Its translation: CASSRRSGGHSPLHF.